These 12 T cell receptor beta chains share one sample of origin, sequenced in a study of T cell repertoires in cytomegalovirus infection. TCRdb redid the calling of the reads with MiXCR, one entry per CDR3 protein. The table has about 130,000 distinct CDR3 sequences, more than 7% seen once; the top ten hold about 9.5%. The sequenced sample consisted of PBMCs. These receptors were collected from a human donor in good health (CMV status not recorded). Some clones in this sample may be carry-over from other donors' samples.

This clonotype was seen repeatedly, ten times or more. The chain has TRBV2 and TRBJ2-1; 10 positions match TRBD2. Germline V gene sequence: CDR1 SNHLY, CDR2 FYNNEI. The ends lost 3 bases at V and 6 bases at J; junction bases unmatched: 5. The CDR3 sequence is 15 residues long. The CDR3 region is CASSEKLAGTNEQFF. The CDR3 DNA follows: TGTGCCAGCAGTGAGAAACTAGCGGGGACCAATGAGCAGTTCTTC.

This chain connects TRBV20-1 to TRBJ1-1, with D possibly matching TRBD1 (6 bases). V was pared by 6 bases and J by 11 bases, with 16 bases between. This CDR3 has 11 residues. Germline V gene sequence: CDR1 DFQATT, CDR2 SNEGSKA (reference sequence). The CDR3 sequence: CSASGAPGAFF. The DNA of the CDR3 is TGCAGTGCCTCAGGGGCCCCGGGTGCTTTCTTT.

This clonotype was counted ten times or more. The chain employs TRBV7-9 and TRBJ2-3; perhaps TRBD1 as D (6 bases). The germline V gene has CDR1 SEHNR and CDR2 FQNEAQ (reference sequence). The CDR3 loop spans 11 amino acids. Trimming pared 5 bases from V and 6 bases from J, leaving 6 bases between. The CDR3 is CASSQGDTQYF. DNA of the CDR3: TGTGCCAGCAGCCAGGGGGATACGCAGTATTTT.

In its sample, this clonotype was seen many times. V gene TRBV7-2 combines with J gene TRBJ1-1; D is unresolved. This CDR3 is built from 14 residues. Germline V CDR1 and CDR2: SGHTA, FQGNSA. Trimming removed 5 bases from V and 6 bases from J, with 16 bases in between. In nucleotides, the CDR3 is TGTGCCAGCAGCCCATTTTCGTCGGGCGCTGAAGCTTTCTTT. Translation gives CASSPFSSGAEAFF.

This clonotype is judged medium-sized. The chain combines TRBV7-2 with TRBJ1-1; 10 bases map to TRBD1. The V gene's germline CDR1 is SGHTA and CDR2 FQGNSA. J was trimmed by 10 bases and V by 5 bases; bases with no gene match: 7. CDR3 length equals 13 residues. CDR3 DNA sequence: TGTGCCAGCAGCCACCCAGGACAGGGGGGAGCTTTCTTT. Its translation: CASSHPGQGGAFF.

This clonotype was counted at least ten times. This chain joins TRBV2 and TRBJ1-2; no definite D call. The CDR3 contains 13 residues. V lost 4 bases and J lost 1, with 7 bases in between. Germline V gene lookup returns CDR1 SNHLY and CDR2 FYNNEI. The CDR3 reads CASSVQVNYGYTF. The CDR3 bases are TGTGCCAGCAGTGTTCAAGTTAACTATGGCTACACCTTC.

This clonotype was detected many times. The gene calls are TRBV7-2 and TRBJ1-1, with a weak D call TRBD1 (6 bases). V lost 2 bases to trimming and J lost 3 bases, with 10 bases between them. CDR1 is SGHTA, CDR2 FQGNSA, per germline. CDR3 size: 14 residues. CDR3 sequence: CASSLQTGYTEAFF. The CDR3 nucleotides read TGTGCCAGCAGCTTACAAACAGGGTACACTGAAGCTTTCTTT.

This clonotype occurred a few times. The chain joins TRBV18 to TRBJ1-6; tentative D call: TRBD1 (6 bases). Germline CDR1 is KGHSH and CDR2 is LQKENI. Trimming left V 6 bases short and J 10 bases short, with 16 bases between. The CDR3 length is 14 residues. Here the CDR3 reads CASSTNREGSPLHF. The CDR3 DNA is TGTGCCAGCTCGACCAACAGGGAAGGCTCACCCCTCCACTTT. Looking up the rest from reference TRBV18 and TRBJ1-6 gives the full variable domain: NAGVMQNPRHLVRRRGQEARLRCSPMKGHSHVYWYRQLPEEGLKFMVYLQKENIIDESGMPKERFSAEFPKEGPSILRIQQVVRGDSAAYFCASSTNREGSPLHFGNGTRLTVT.

The V gene is TRBV20-1, the J gene TRBJ1-3; D is possibly TRBD1 (6 bases). Germline CDR1 reads DFQATT; CDR2 reads SNEGSKA (reference sequence). V dropped 6 bases and J dropped 0 bases, with 12 bases sitting between them. The CDR3 sequence is 14 residues long. In DNA form, the CDR3 reads TGCAGTGCCCGAGGGGGGAGCTCTGGAAACACCATATATTTT. Its protein is CSARGGSSGNTIYF.

This clonotype was picked up many times. The rearrangement joins TRBV4-1 to TRBJ2-1; a possible D gene is TRBD2 (6 bases). The V gene's germline CDR1 is MGHRA and CDR2 YSYEKL. The CDR3 has 16 amino acids. Trimming left V 1 base short and J 7 bases short, with 17 bases between. The CDR3 reads CASSQVSGTSINEQFF. CDR3 in DNA: TGCGCCAGCAGCCAAGTCTCTGGGACTTCAATAAATGAGCAGTTCTTC.

The chain is built from TRBV5-1 and TRBJ2-3; tentative D call: TRBD2 (7 bases). CDR3 length: 16 residues. Germline V gives CDR1 SGHRS, CDR2 YFSETQ. Trimming shortened V by 0 bases and J by 0 bases, and 11 bases separated the two germline ends. The CDR3 sequence: CASSLEGGLSTDTQYF. CDR3 in DNA: TGCGCCAGCAGCTTGGAAGGGGGACTAAGCACAGATACGCAGTATTTT.

This clonotype was seen a single time. A much larger clonotype is one base distant, so this may be a read error. The V gene is TRBV2, the J gene TRBJ2-1; a weak D match, TRBD1 (5 bases). CDR3 length: 15 amino acids. Germline loops: CDR1 SNHLY, CDR2 FYNNEI. CDR3 sequence reads: CVSREGYSLRNEQFF. DNA of the CDR3: TGTGTCAGCAGGGAAGGTTATTCCTTAAGGAATGAGCAGTTCTTC.